The 19 T cell receptor beta chains presented below share a single source sample, sequenced in a study of cytomegalovirus exposure and HLA in healthy donors. The protocol was immunoSEQ multiplex PCR, while the TCRdb copy is restricted to in-frame clones and leaves out a portion. Altogether 150,000 to 200,000 clones are present, roughly 89% being singletons, with the ten largest covering around a tenth. Sequences were obtained from PBMCs. Source of these receptors: a woman younger than 30 in good health and CMV-seropositive.

V is TRBV28 and J is TRBJ1-3, with D hard to call. The CDR3 consists of 14 residues. The V gene's germline CDR1 is MDHEN and CDR2 SYDVKM. With 4 bases removed from V and 3 bases from J, the gap between germline ends came to 10 bases. The CDR3 reads CASSSRRFGNTIYF. The CDR3 DNA reads as TGTGCCAGCAGTTCCCGCAGGTTTGGAAACACCATATATTTT.

V usage is TRBV5-6 and J usage is TRBJ1-1; TRBD1 might be the D (6 bases). V lost 4 bases to trimming and J lost 6 bases, with 13 bases between them. The CDR3 length is 13 residues. In germline, CDR1 is SGHDT, CDR2 YYEEEE. DNA for the CDR3: TGTGCCAGCAGCCTTGGCGGGGGCCCTGAAGCTTTCTTT. Amino acid sequence: CASSLGGGPEAFF.

This chain joins TRBV28 and TRBJ1-1; D might be TRBD1 (6 bases). V was cut by 2 bases and J by 0 bases, with 10 bases left in between. In germline, CDR1 is MDHEN, CDR2 SYDVKM. The CDR3 has 15 amino acids. The CDR3: CASSLRTGLNTEAFF. The DNA for the CDR3 is TGTGCCAGCAGTTTAAGAACAGGGTTGAACACTGAAGCTTTCTTT.

This sequence joins TRBV15 and TRBJ1-2; 8 bases fit TRBD1. The CDR3 has 18 amino acids. J gave up 6 bases and V 0 bases, and 15 bases lay outside the gene matches. Germline V lookup: CDR1 LNHNV, CDR2 YYDKDF (reference sequence). In DNA form, the CDR3 reads TGTGCCACCAGCAGAGATTATTACTCGTCGACAGGGGTCAATGGCTACACCTTC. The encoded protein is CATSRDYYSSTGVNGYTF.

The genes are TRBV2 and TRBJ1-5; 9 bases align to TRBD1. The CDR3 runs 14 residues. V lost 8 bases to trimming and J lost 4 bases; unmatched junction nucleotides: 6. Germline CDR1 is SNHLY and CDR2 is FYNNEI. The CDR3 protein is CASSEGTGNQPQHF. CDR3 coding DNA: TGTGCCAGCTCCGAAGGGACAGGGAATCAGCCCCAGCATTTT.

The chain recombines TRBV5-1 with TRBJ2-5, with TRBD2 as a possible D gene (5 bases). V was trimmed by 3 bases and J by 5 bases, leaving 17 bases between them. CDR3 size: 15 residues. CDR1 SGHRS and CDR2 YFSETQ come from the germline V gene. The CDR3 nucleotides are TGCGCCAGCAGCTCCGGCGGAGCAGAGCGGGAGACCCAGTACTTC. Protein product: CASSSGGAERETQYF.

The chain carries TRBV27 and TRBJ1-5, with 7 positions matching TRBD1. Germline assignment: CDR1 MNHEY and CDR2 SMNVEV (reference sequence). V was clipped by 2 bases and J by 8 bases; unmatched bases: 9. CDR3 length equals 15 residues. This chain's CDR3 is CASSLGTAPREPQHF. The CDR3 DNA is TGTGCCAGCAGTTTAGGGACAGCGCCCCGAGAGCCCCAGCATTTT.

The CDR3 region is CASSLMQGLNQPQHF. Here the CDR3 DNA reads TGTGCCAGCAGCTTGATGCAGGGCCTAAATCAGCCCCAGCATTTT. V gene TRBV5-6 combines with J gene TRBJ1-5, with D perhaps TRBD1 (5 bases). V was shortened by 1 base and J by 4 bases, with 12 bases between the two germline ends. The CDR3 runs to 15 residues. Per the germline V gene, CDR1 is SGHDT and CDR2 is YYEEEE.

This chain uses TRBV7-2 with TRBJ2-1; 10 nucleotides agree with TRBD2. Germline CDR1 reads SGHTA; CDR2 reads FQGNSA. The CDR3 sequence is 16 residues long. The ends lost 5 bases at V and 4 bases at J; junction bases unmatched: 8. CDR3 nucleotides: TGTGCCAGCAGCCCCCCTAGCGGGAGAGTTTACAATGAGCAGTTCTTC. This codes for CASSPPSGRVYNEQFF.

V usage is TRBV7-9 and J usage is TRBJ1-1; maybe TRBD1 (6 bases). This CDR3 comprises 14 residues. The germline V and J ends were trimmed by 3 bases and 4 bases, with 12 bases remaining between them. The germline V gene encodes CDR1 SEHNR and CDR2 FQNEAQ (reference sequence). The CDR3 loop reads CASSFTGLGTEAFF. The CDR3 nucleotides read TGTGCCAGCAGCTTTACAGGGTTGGGCACTGAAGCTTTCTTT. Full variable domain (outside the CDR3, taken from reference TRBV7-9 and TRBJ1-1): DTGVSQNPRHKITKRGQNVTFRCDPISEHNRLYWYRQTLGQGPEFLTYFQNEAQLEKSRLLSDRFSAERPKGSFSTLEIQRTEQGDSAMYLCASSFTGLGTEAFFGQGTRLTVV.

This rearrangement joins TRBV6-7 to TRBJ2-2, with TRBD2 matching 7 bases. TRBV6-7 belongs to the ORF category, with a function that is uncertain. The CDR3 sequence is 16 residues long. Trimming cost V 0 bases and J 1 base; bases outside gene matches: 2. CDR3 loop: CASSYSKRENTGELFF. CDR3 nucleotide sequence: TGTGCCAGCAGTTACTCGAAGCGGGAGAACACCGGGGAGCTGTTTTTT.

This clone was detected only once. This chain uses TRBV4-3 with TRBJ2-1, with 9 bases identical to TRBD1. The CDR3 loop spans 15 amino acids. Germline CDR1 is LGHNA and CDR2 is YSLEER. V lost 4 bases, J lost 7 bases, and 8 bases stayed unmatched. In nucleotides, the CDR3 is TGCGCCAGCAGCCTGGGACAGGGCAGTGGTAATGAGCAGTTCTTC. This translates into CASSLGQGSGNEQFF.

For the CDR3, the DNA is TGCGCCAGCAGCGAACGGGACAGGGGGACCCGGGAGCAGTTCTTC. As protein: CASSERDRGTREQFF. The V gene is TRBV5-1, the J gene TRBJ2-1, with 11 bases fitting TRBD1. V gave up 4 bases and J gave up 10 bases; unmatched junction bases: 10. The CDR3 is made up of 15 amino acids. Germline V gives CDR1 SGHRS, CDR2 YFSETQ.

This sequence joins TRBV2 and TRBJ2-1; D might be TRBD2 (6 bases). Germline V gives CDR1 SNHLY, CDR2 FYNNEI. There are 15 residues in the CDR3. V was clipped by 4 bases and J by 13 bases, with 23 bases between them. The CDR3 DNA reads as TGTGCCAGCAGTGTAGGGTGGAGGGGTGGATCCCCACAGTTCTTC. Its translation: CASSVGWRGGSPQFF.

The CDR3 DNA is TGTGCCAGCAGTAGGACTAGCGGGGAGCAGTTCTTC. Encoded protein: CASSRTSGEQFF. V gene TRBV2 combines with J gene TRBJ2-1, with 11 bases matching TRBD2. Unmatched junction bases numbered 1, after V lost 5 bases and J lost 10 bases. Germline CDR1 reads SNHLY; CDR2 reads FYNNEI. The CDR3 loop spans 12 amino acids.

The chain links TRBV7-9 to TRBJ1-3, with D unclear. Germline values: CDR1 SEHNR, CDR2 FQNEAQ (reference sequence). The CDR3 spans 13 residues. The V and J ends lost 5 bases and 1 base respectively, with 6 bases between them. The CDR3 loop is CASSPSSGNTIYF. CDR3 bases: TGTGCCAGCAGCCCCTCTTCTGGAAACACCATATATTTT.

The chain employs TRBV6-1 and TRBJ2-7, with 7 bases lining up with TRBD1. Germline V gene lookup returns CDR1 MNHNS and CDR2 SASEGT. Trimming removed 6 bases from V and 0 bases from J; junction bases left unmatched: 5. CDR3 length: 14 residues. CDR3 protein: CASRPGQYSYEQYF. In nucleotides, the CDR3 is TGTGCCAGCAGACCGGGACAGTACTCCTACGAGCAGTACTTC.

This clone was seen only once. In the same sample, other DNA sequences code for this CDR3. The DNA for the CDR3 is TGTGCCAGCAGTTACTCGAGAGAGACCCAGTACTTC. Translating gives CASSYSRETQYF. The rearrangement uses TRBV6-5 and TRBJ2-5; D not resolved. CDR3 length: 12 residues. V was trimmed by 0 bases and J by 4 bases, leaving 3 bases between them. Germline V gene data show CDR1 as MNHEY and CDR2 as SVGAGI.

This chain uses TRBV7-9 with TRBJ2-7; 7 bases align to TRBD2. The CDR3 has 12 residues. The germline gives CDR1 SEHNR, CDR2 FQNEAQ (reference sequence). With 6 bases clipped from V and 4 bases from J, the junction kept 3 bases outside the gene matches. CDR3 DNA sequence: TGTGCCAGCAGGCGGGAGTCGTACGAGCAGTACTTC. Residues: CASRRESYEQYF.